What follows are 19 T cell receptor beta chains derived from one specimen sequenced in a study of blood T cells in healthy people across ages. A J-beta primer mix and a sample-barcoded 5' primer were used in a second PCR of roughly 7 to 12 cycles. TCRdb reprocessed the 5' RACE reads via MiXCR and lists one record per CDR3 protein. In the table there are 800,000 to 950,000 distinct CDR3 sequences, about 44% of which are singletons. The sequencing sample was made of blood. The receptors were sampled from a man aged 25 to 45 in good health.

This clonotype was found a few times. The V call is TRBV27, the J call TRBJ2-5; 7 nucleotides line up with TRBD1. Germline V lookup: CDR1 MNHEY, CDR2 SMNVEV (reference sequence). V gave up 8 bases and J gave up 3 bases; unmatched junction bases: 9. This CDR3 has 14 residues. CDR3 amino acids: CASHPGQSKETQYF. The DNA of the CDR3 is TGTGCCAGCCACCCGGGACAGAGTAAAGAGACCCAGTACTTC.

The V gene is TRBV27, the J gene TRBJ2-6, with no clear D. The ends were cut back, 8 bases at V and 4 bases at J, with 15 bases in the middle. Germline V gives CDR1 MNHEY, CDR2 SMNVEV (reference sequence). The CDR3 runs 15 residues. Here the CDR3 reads CASGLPAAGANVLTF. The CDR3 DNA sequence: TGTGCCAGCGGCCTCCCGGCAGCGGGGGCCAACGTCCTGACTTTC.

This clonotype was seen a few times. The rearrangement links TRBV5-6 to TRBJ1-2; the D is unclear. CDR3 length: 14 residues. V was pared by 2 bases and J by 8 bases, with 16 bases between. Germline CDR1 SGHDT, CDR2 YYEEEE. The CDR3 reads CASSFQDTSRGYTF. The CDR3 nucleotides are TGTGCCAGCAGCTTTCAAGATACCTCCAGGGGCTACACCTTC.

The CDR3 sequence: CSARGLAGQETQYF. CDR3 bases: TGCAGTGCTAGGGGACTAGCGGGACAAGAGACCCAGTACTTC. This sequence joins TRBV20-1 and TRBJ2-5; 13 nucleotides line up with TRBD2. This CDR3 spans 14 amino acids. Germline-derived CDR1 and CDR2 are DFQATT and SNEGSKA (reference sequence). V shed 3 bases and J 2 bases; nucleotides not matched to a gene: 0.

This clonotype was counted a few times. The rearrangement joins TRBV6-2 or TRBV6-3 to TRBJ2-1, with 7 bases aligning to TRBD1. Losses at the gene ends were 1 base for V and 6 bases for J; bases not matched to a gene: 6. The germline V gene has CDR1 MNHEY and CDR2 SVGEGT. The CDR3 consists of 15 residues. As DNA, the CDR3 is TGTGCCAGCAGTTACTGGGGGACAGCTCGCAATGAGCAGTTCTTC. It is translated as CASSYWGTARNEQFF.

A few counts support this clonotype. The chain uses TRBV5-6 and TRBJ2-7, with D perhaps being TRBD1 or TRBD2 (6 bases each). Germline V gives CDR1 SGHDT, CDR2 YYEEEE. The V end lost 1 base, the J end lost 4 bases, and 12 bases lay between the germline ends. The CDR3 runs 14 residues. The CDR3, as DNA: TGTGCCAGCAGCTTGTTGGAGGGGGATTACGAGCAGTACTTC. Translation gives CASSLLEGDYEQYF.

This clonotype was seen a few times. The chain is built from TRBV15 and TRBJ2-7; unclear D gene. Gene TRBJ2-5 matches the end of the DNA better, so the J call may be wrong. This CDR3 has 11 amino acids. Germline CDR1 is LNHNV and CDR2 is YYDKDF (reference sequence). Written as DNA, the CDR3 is TGTGCCACCAGCAGAGCGGGGACCCAGTACTTC. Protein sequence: CATSRAGTQYF.

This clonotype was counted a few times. The CDR3 nucleotides read TGCGCCAGCAGCCAAGAACGACAGGGGAGGTACGAGCAGTACTTC. Protein: CASSQERQGRYEQYF. V and J are TRBV4-3 and TRBJ2-7, with 8 bases aligning to TRBD1. CDR1 LGHNA and CDR2 YSLEER come from the germline V gene. The length of the CDR3 is 15 residues. Trimming at V came to 0 bases and at J to 4 bases, leaving 5 bases not matched to a gene.

In nucleotides, the CDR3 is TGCAGTGCTAGCTCCGGACAGGGCGGGGGCTACACCTTC. This encodes CSASSGQGGGYTF. The chain links TRBV20-1 to TRBJ1-2, with 8 bases identical to TRBD1. The CDR3 has 13 amino acids. The V gene end was trimmed by 3 bases and the J gene end by 8 bases; junction bases not matched to a gene: 8. Germline V gene data show CDR1 as DFQATT and CDR2 as SNEGSKA (reference sequence).

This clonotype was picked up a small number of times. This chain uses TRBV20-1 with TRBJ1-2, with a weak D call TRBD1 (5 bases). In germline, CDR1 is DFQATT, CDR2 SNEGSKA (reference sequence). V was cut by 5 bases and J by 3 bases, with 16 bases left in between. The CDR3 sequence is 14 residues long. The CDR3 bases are TGCAGTGCTCCCGGGACCCCTGGGGACTATGGCTACACCTTC. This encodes CSAPGTPGDYGYTF.

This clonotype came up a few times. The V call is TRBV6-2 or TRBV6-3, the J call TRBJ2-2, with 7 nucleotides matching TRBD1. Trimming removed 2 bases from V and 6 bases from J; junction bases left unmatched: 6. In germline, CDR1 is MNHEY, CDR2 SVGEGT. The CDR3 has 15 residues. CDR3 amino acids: CASSYRNDRAGELFF. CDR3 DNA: TGTGCCAGCAGTTACCGGAATGACAGGGCCGGGGAGCTGTTTTTT.

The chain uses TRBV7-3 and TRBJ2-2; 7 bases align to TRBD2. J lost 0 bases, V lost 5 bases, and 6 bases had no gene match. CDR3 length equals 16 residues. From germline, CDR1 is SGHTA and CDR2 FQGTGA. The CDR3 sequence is CASSLSSGSNTGELFF. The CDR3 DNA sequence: TGTGCCAGCAGCCTGTCTAGCGGTTCGAACACCGGGGAGCTGTTTTTT.

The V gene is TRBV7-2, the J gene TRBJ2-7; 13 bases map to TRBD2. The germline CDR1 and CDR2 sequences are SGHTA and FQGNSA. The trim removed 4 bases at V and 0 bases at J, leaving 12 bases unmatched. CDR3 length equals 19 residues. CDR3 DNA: TGTGCCAGCAGCTCTAAAGGGACTAGCGGGACCGTGTTCTCCTACGAGCAGTACTTC. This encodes CASSSKGTSGTVFSYEQYF.

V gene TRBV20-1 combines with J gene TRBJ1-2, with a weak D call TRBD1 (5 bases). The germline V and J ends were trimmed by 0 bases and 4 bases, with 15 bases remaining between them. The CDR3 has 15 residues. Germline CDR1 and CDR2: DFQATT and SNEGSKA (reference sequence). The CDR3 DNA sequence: TGCAGTGCTAGAGATGGGGCGAACAGACGCTATGGCTACACCTTC. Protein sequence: CSARDGANRRYGYTF.

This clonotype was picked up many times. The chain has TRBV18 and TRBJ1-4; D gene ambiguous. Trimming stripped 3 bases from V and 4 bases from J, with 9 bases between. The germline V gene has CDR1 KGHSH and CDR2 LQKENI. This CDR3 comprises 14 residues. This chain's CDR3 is CASSPRRDNEKLFF. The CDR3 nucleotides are TGTGCCAGCTCACCTCGACGGGATAATGAAAAACTGTTTTTT.

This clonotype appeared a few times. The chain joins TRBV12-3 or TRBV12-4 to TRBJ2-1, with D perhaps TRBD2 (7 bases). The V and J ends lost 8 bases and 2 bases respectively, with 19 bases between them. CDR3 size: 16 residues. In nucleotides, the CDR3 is TGTGCCAGCCAGGGGAGGGGGACCACCACCTACAATGAGCAGTTCTTC. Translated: CASQGRGTTTYNEQFF.

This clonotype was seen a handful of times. The CDR3 sequence: CASSYGKNGEKLFF. CDR3 DNA sequence: TGTGCCAGCAGTTACGGGAAGAATGGGGAAAAACTGTTTTTT. The gene calls are TRBV6-6 and TRBJ1-4; no firm D call. Germline assignment: CDR1 MNHNY and CDR2 SVGAGI (reference sequence). The V gene lost 2 bases and the J gene lost 8 bases, with 12 bases spanning the gap. The CDR3 loop spans 14 amino acids.

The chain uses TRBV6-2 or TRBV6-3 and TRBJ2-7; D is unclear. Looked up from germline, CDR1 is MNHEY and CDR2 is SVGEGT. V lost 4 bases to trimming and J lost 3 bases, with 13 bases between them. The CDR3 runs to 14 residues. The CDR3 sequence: CASSLIQNSYEQYF. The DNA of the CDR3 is TGTGCCAGCAGTTTAATACAGAACAGCTACGAGCAGTACTTC.

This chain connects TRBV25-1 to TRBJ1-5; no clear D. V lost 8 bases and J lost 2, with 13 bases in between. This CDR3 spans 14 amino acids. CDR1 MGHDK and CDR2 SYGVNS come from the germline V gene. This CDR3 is CASPPGYGNQPQHF. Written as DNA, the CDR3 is TGTGCCAGCCCGCCGGGTTATGGCAATCAGCCCCAGCATTTT.